What follows describes a single TCR beta chain. What it binds is unknown. Relapse after autologous stem cell transplantation occurred in every patient, and brentuximab vedotin exposure varied. These data are taken from a study of PD-1 blockade in classical Hodgkin lymphoma. Sequenced by immunoSEQ multiplex PCR; TCRdb stores in-frame clones only, minus some. The table records 40,000 to 60,000 clones, about two thirds of them present only once. CDR3 size: 16 residues. V gave up 0 bases and J gave up 4 bases; unmatched junction bases: 3. CDR1 is LGHNA, CDR2 YSLEER, per germline. Whole-study results and caveats: Repertoire difference causes, possibly disease activity or prior therapy, remain undefined. The CD4+ diversity rise by C4D1 was clearest in complete responders. As was reported, newly diagnosed patients showed lower baseline TCR diversity than healthy donors did.

This sequence originates from a human donor with classical Hodgkin lymphoma. The rearrangement uses TRBV4-3 and TRBJ2-2; 9 positions match TRBD1. Source: peripheral blood mononuclear cells (PBMCs), taken before the second cycle of nivolumab. CDR3 amino acids: CASSQDTGGLTGELFF. The DNA of the CDR3 is TGCGCCAGCAGCCAAGATACAGGGGGCCTCACCGGGGAGCTGTTTTTT.